This TCR beta chain was sequenced for a study of blood T cell repertoires in COVID-19. About the study: From the United States, Italy and Spain came samples of acute and convalescent COVID-19. Sources were T cells, B-cell-depleted T cells, or PBMCs; the material itself was cDNA or gDNA.

The germline gives CDR1 MNHEY, CDR2 SVGAGI. This CDR3 spans 13 amino acids. The ends were cut back, 5 bases at V and 3 bases at J, with 11 bases in the middle. Original processing methods: By means of reference gene primer amplification, nucleated cell counts were estimated. The assay was immunoSEQ multiplex PCR, and TCRdb's table has in-frame clones only and misses some. V and J calls and clone size are given by that table; D and trimming were obtained from the DNA. The sample holds fewer than 200,000 clones, around 72% seen once. This chain uses TRBV6-5 with TRBJ2-7, with D unclear. The clonotype was recovered from an elderly woman with acute or convalescent COVID-19. Sequenced: peripheral blood. The CDR3 region is CASSILFNYEQYF. CDR3 sequence (DNA): TGTGCCAGCAGTATCCTTTTTAACTACGAGCAGTACTTC.